The clone carrying this TCR beta chain was seen ten or more times. The antigen remains unidentified. Study processing details: The authors used CDR3 differences across clinicopathological groups to build a distant-metastasis classifier for papillary thyroid cancer. Using MiXCR, TCRdb re-called clones from the PCR reads. Here the V and J calls rest on TCRdb's processing, not on the authors' analysis. The sample shows about 43,000 clones, approximately 3% of them seen only once. Thyroid surgery was performed in patients who had received no treatment beforehand. This record belongs to a study of metastatic and nonmetastatic thyroid tumors. Study as a whole: Where malignant and benign thyroid patients were concerned, repertoires were compared across blood and tumor or nodule tissue.

The study's findings and limits: Compared with benign nodules, malignant thyroid tumors were reported to have significantly higher TCR beta diversity in both blood and tumor.

This CDR3 is 14 amino acids long. V lost 5 bases and J lost 9, with 19 bases in between. Germline V gives CDR1 MNHNS, CDR2 SASEGT. The chain recombines TRBV6-1 with TRBJ1-2; D gene unclear. Sequenced input: blood. This clonotype was sampled from a female donor with papillary thyroid cancer or a benign thyroid nodule (not recorded which). Some clones in this sample may be carry-over from other donors' samples. This chain's CDR3 is CASSFGTPRDSYTF. In DNA form, the CDR3 reads TGTGCCAGCAGTTTCGGCACTCCGAGGGATAGCTACACCTTC.